This TCR beta chain was sequenced for a study of T cell responses to AZD1222 COVID-19 vaccine. In the study overall: The study pooled second doses at about 4 or about 12 weeks.

Here immunoSEQ multiplex PCR was the method, and the copy in TCRdb shows in-frame clones only, minus some. The profile shows around 120,000 clones, 85% to 95% of them singletons. Trimming left V 3 bases short and J 7 bases short, with 8 bases between. CDR1 and CDR2 (germline): DFQATT, SNEGSKA (reference sequence). CDR3 size: 11 residues. On this clone itself: The target antigen is unknown.

Study-level findings and limits: Females made up more of the donors, who were largely white British, and clonal diversity may have come out too low.

The chain is built from TRBV20-1 and TRBJ2-3; D is ambiguous. Source: peripheral blood, taken on day 0 of AZD1222 vaccination. This sequence was found in an adult in good health. The CDR3 region has the DNA TGCAGTGCTAGCTTCTACAATACGCAGTATTTT. Its protein is CSASFYNTQYF.